These T cell receptor beta chains were read from a single sample in a study of T-cell memory formation after mild COVID-19. MiXCR, applied by TCRdb to the 5' RACE reads, yields one record per CDR3 protein. The top ten hold 8.1% of the sample, which has 550,000 to 700,000 distinct CDR3 sequences, roughly a sixth seen once. Sequencing was done on a sample of PBMCs or a T cell subset sorted from them (not recorded which). These receptors were obtained from an adult woman who had mild COVID-19 (a few samples of this study predate the infection). Cell type and time point are not known. Each CDR3 is given without its conserved first and last residue. The order of the fields is D gene, V gene, CDR3 length, J gene, CDR3 protein. The D gene is left open where the match is weak.

D gene: TRBD2
V gene: TRBV5-6
CDR3 length: 14
J gene: TRBJ2-1
CDR3 protein: ASSLAVLAGGDEQF

D gene: -
V gene: TRBV24-1
CDR3 length: 10
J gene: TRBJ2-2
CDR3 protein: ATSDFSGELF

D gene: -
V gene: TRBV15
CDR3 length: 14
J gene: TRBJ2-3
CDR3 protein: ATSRGGVAYRDTQY

D gene: -
V gene: TRBV20-1
CDR3 length: 14
J gene: TRBJ2-1
CDR3 protein: SARDSGQRRDNEQF

D gene: TRBD2
V gene: TRBV7-8
CDR3 length: 14
J gene: TRBJ2-1
CDR3 protein: ASSPRTSGGYNEQF

D gene: -
V gene: TRBV11-2
CDR3 length: 11
J gene: TRBJ2-7
CDR3 protein: ASSSNQGDEQY

D gene: TRBD1
V gene: TRBV18
CDR3 length: 14
J gene: TRBJ2-7
CDR3 protein: ASSAGTGQVVGEQY

D gene: -
V gene: TRBV20-1
CDR3 length: 13
J gene: TRBJ2-5
CDR3 protein: SARVRGRRGETQY

D gene: -
V gene: TRBV27
CDR3 length: 12
J gene: TRBJ1-1
CDR3 protein: ASSLRGSVTEAF

D gene: TRBD2
V gene: TRBV5-1
CDR3 length: 15
J gene: TRBJ2-1
CDR3 protein: ASSLGAGGSSYNEQF

D gene: -
V gene: TRBV2
CDR3 length: 11
J gene: TRBJ1-6
CDR3 protein: ASSGSGNSPLH

D gene: TRBD2
V gene: TRBV2
CDR3 length: 13
J gene: TRBJ2-3
CDR3 protein: ARGTSGSKTDTQY

D gene: TRBD2
V gene: TRBV11-3
CDR3 length: 14
J gene: TRBJ2-5
CDR3 protein: ASSFWALAGEETQY

D gene: -
V gene: TRBV10-3
CDR3 length: 11
J gene: TRBJ2-7
CDR3 protein: AISFTLSYEQY

D gene: TRBD2
V gene: TRBV7-9
CDR3 length: 13
J gene: TRBJ2-3
CDR3 protein: ASGPIAGVTDTQY

D gene: TRBD1
V gene: TRBV6-5
CDR3 length: 10
J gene: TRBJ2-1
CDR3 protein: ASNHRGNEQF